This TCR beta chain is from a study of shared clonotypes between healthy human individuals. The J segment lost 5 bases and the V segment lost 6 bases, leaving 10 bases of the junction unmatched. The length of the CDR3 is 14 residues. Germline V lookup: CDR1 SGHRS, CDR2 YFSETQ. Study findings and constraints: Incompleteness in sorted-subset sequencing, despite large depth, was shown by rarefaction.

Measured with immunoSEQ multiplex PCR; TCRdb has only the in-frame clones, and not every one. The data hold about 2.4 million clones, with under 95% observed a single time. On this clone: Its antigen remains unidentified.

This sequence joins TRBV5-1 and TRBJ2-5; 7 bases fit TRBD1. Material for sequencing was naive CD4+ T cells from PBMCs. Indicated subset: CD45RA+ positively selected. The source of this sequence is a man aged 18-30 years in good health. Some clones in this sample may be carry-over from other donors' samples. The CDR3 DNA reads as TGCGCCAGCACCCCGACGGGGACAGTTGAGACCCAGTACTTC. Its translation is CASTPTGTVETQYF.